The clone carrying this T cell receptor beta chain was counted at least ten times. TCRdb independently ran MiXCR on the RT-PCR reads; one entry per CDR3 protein. The sample contains approximately 220,000 distinct CDR3 sequences, around 40% of which appear only once. This entry is derived from a study of patients and donors after allogeneic stem cell transplantation. V shed 5 bases, J shed 8 bases, and the junction held 8 bases outside the gene matches. This CDR3 has 13 residues. In germline, CDR1 is MGHDK, CDR2 SYGVNS. The sample was blood, either unsorted or a sorted T cell fraction (not recorded which). The chain employs TRBV25-1 and TRBJ1-1; TRBD1 matches at 7 bases. This TCR came from a human donor who was either an allogeneic HSCT recipient or a stem cell or donor lymphocyte infusion donor (not recorded which). It is not recorded whose cells these are; they may come from a transplant donor. The CDR3 is CASSPWGQPEAFF. The CDR3 DNA follows: TGTGCCAGCAGTCCCTGGGGACAGCCAGAAGCTTTCTTT.